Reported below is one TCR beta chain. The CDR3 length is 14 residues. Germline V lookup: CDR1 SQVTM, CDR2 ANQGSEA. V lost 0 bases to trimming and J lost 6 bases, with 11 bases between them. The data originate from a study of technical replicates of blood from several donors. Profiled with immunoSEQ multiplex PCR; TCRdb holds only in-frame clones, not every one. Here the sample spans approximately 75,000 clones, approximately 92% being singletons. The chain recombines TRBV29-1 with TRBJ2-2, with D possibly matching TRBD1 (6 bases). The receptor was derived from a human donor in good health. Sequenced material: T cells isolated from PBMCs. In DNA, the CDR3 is TGCAGCGTTGAAGAGGGGGCAGGGTCCGGGGAGCTGTTTTTT. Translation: CSVEEGAGSGELFF.